The 3 T cell receptor beta chains below come from one sample, sequenced in a study of T cell repertoires in ileal Crohn's disease. Only in-frame clones appear in the TCRdb table, and some are missing; sequencing was by immunoSEQ multiplex PCR. The data contain about 7,000 clones, around four fifths of them singletons. The sample consisted of ileal tissue. The receptors were gathered from an adult with Crohn's disease.

This clone was seen more than once but under ten times. The chain couples TRBV13 to TRBJ1-1; 8 bases line up with TRBD1. CDR1 PRHDT and CDR2 FYEKMQ come from the germline V gene (reference sequence). The V gene end was trimmed by 4 bases and the J gene end by 5 bases; junction bases not matched to a gene: 12. CDR3 length equals 16 residues. The CDR3 DNA follows: TGTGCCAGCAGCTCCAACAGGGGGGGGACGGGAACTGAAGCTTTCTTT. Residues: CASSSNRGGTGTEAFF.

The chain couples TRBV7-6 to TRBJ2-2; maybe TRBD1 (5 bases). With 7 bases removed from V and 1 base from J, the gap between germline ends came to 7 bases. Germline V CDR1 and CDR2: SGHVS, FNYEAQ. The CDR3 consists of 13 residues. The CDR3 region is CASTTGNTGELFF. The CDR3 bases are TGTGCCAGCACCACAGGGAACACCGGGGAGCTGTTTTTT.

The chain joins TRBV9 to TRBJ2-1; D is uncertain. CDR3 length equals 15 residues. The germline V gene has CDR1 SGDLS and CDR2 YYNGEE. Trimming removed 0 bases at V and 0 bases at J, with 7 bases between. The CDR3 spells CASSVGWSSYNEQFF. The DNA for the CDR3 is TGTGCCAGCAGCGTAGGATGGAGCTCCTACAATGAGCAGTTCTTC.